The 29 T cell receptor beta chains given below trace back to one sample, sequenced in a study of CD8+CD57+ T cells in acquired aplastic anemia. All sequencing subjects had displayed CD8+CD57+ cell expansion on flow cytometry. It was genomic DNA that served as the template for profiling TCR beta VDJ and CDR3. One entry per CDR3 protein, called by TCRdb with MiXCR from the reads. Of 100,000 to 150,000 distinct CDR3 sequences listed, approximately 41% are singletons. The sample taken for sequencing was sorted CD4+, CD8+, or CD8+CD57+ T cells (not recorded which) from PBMCs. All receptors derive from a human donor with aplastic anemia.

The chain employs TRBV6-2 or TRBV6-3 and TRBJ2-1; 8 nucleotides line up with TRBD2. V lost 2 bases to trimming and J lost 2 bases; unmatched junction nucleotides: 5. The CDR3 totals 16 residues. Germline-derived CDR1 and CDR2 are MNHEY and SVGEGT. The CDR3 coding sequence is TGTGCCAGCAGTTACCTTTTAGCGGGGCCCTACAATGAGCAGTTCTTC. Amino acids: CASSYLLAGPYNEQFF.

The genes are TRBV5-6 and TRBJ2-7, with D possibly matching TRBD2 (5 bases). The germline CDR1 and CDR2 sequences are SGHDT and YYEEEE. The CDR3 covers 15 residues. V lost 5 bases to trimming and J lost 2 bases, with 17 bases between them. The CDR3 region is CASSPALAPPYEQYF. The DNA for the CDR3 is TGTGCCAGCAGTCCGGCCCTAGCCCCTCCCTACGAGCAGTACTTC.

This clonotype was observed at least ten times. The J gene is TRBJ1-2, the V gene TRBV24-1; 9 bases line up with TRBD1. Germline trimming cut 2 bases from V and 6 bases from J; bases unmatched to any gene: 6. CDR3 size: 15 residues. Germline CDR1 KGHDR, CDR2 SFDVKD. DNA of the CDR3: TGTGCCACCAGTGATTGGGGGACAGGGAACCATGGCTACACCTTC. Its translation: CATSDWGTGNHGYTF.

J is TRBJ1-5 and V is TRBV28, with 8 bases matching TRBD1. The germline gives CDR1 MDHEN, CDR2 SYDVKM. V trimming: 5 bases; J trimming: 2 bases; junction bases outside the gene matches: 17. This CDR3 is 19 amino acids long. The CDR3 sequence is CASSPGQDRHLTGNQPQHF. In DNA form, the CDR3 reads TGTGCCAGCAGTCCGGGACAGGATCGTCATCTCACGGGCAATCAGCCCCAGCATTTT. Variable domain in full (rest from reference TRBV28 and TRBJ1-5): DVKVTQSSRYLVKRTGEKVFLECVQDMDHENMFWYRQDPGLGLRLIYFSYDVKMKEKGDIPEGYSVSREKKERFSLILESASTNQTSMYLCASSPGQDRHLTGNQPQHFGDGTRLSIL.

A remark on this clonotype: One base away lies a much larger clone, so this may be a sequencing read error. This chain connects TRBV20-1 to TRBJ1-1; 7 bases map to TRBD1. CDR3 length: 16 amino acids. Looked up from germline, CDR1 is DFQATT and CDR2 is SNEGSKA (reference sequence). The CDR3 loop is CSVRERGTAMNTEAFF. Here the CDR3 DNA reads TGCAGTGTTAGAGAGAGAGGGACAGCGATGAACACTGAAGCTTTCTTT.

This chain connects TRBV10-3 to TRBJ1-5; possible D gene TRBD1, 6 bases. Germline CDR1 and CDR2: ENHRY and SYGVKD. The CDR3 is made up of 14 amino acids. Trimming took 11 bases from V and 0 from J, leaving 14 bases between them. CDR3 DNA: TGTGCCTCACAGGGTGGGGATAGCAATCAGCCCCAGCATTTT. Its translation: CASQGGDSNQPQHF.

For this clonotype: A much larger clone is a single base away; this may be a read error. V gene TRBV25-1 combines with J gene TRBJ2-5; D gene uncertain. CDR1 and CDR2 (germline): MGHDK, SYGVNS. Trimming took off 5 bases at V and 7 bases at J, with 20 bases between the two ends. This CDR3 contains 15 residues. CDR3 bases: TGTGCCAGCAGTCAAAATCCGGACCGAAGACGGACCCAGTACTTC. It yields the protein CASSQNPDRRRTQYF. The whole variable domain, remainder taken from reference TRBV25-1 and TRBJ2-5, is EADIYQTPRYLVIGTGKKITLECSQTMGHDKMYWYQQDPGMELHLIHYSYGVNSTEKGDLSSESTVSRIRTEHFPLTLESARPSHTSQYLCASSQNPDRRRTQYFGPGTRLLVL.

The V call is TRBV2, the J call TRBJ1-2; possible D gene TRBD1, 5 bases. CDR3 length equals 13 residues. Between the trimmed V and J ends, which lost 5 bases and 4 bases, there was a span of 11 bases. CDR1 is SNHLY and CDR2 is FYNNEI in the germline V gene. The CDR3 nucleotides read TGTGCCAGCAGTCAGACAGAATCCTATGGCTACACCTTC. Translated, it gives CASSQTESYGYTF. Filled out from reference TRBV2 and TRBJ1-2, the complete variable domain reads EPEVTQTPSHQVTQMGQEVILRCVPISNHLYFYWYRQILGQKVEFLVSFYNNEISEKSEIFDDQFSVERPDGSNFTLKIRSTKLEDSAMYFCASSQTESYGYTFGSGTRLTVV.

Worth noting for this clonotype: This clone may be a read error of a much larger clone one base away. V and J are TRBV10-3 and TRBJ1-2; D is unresolved. The CDR3 runs 10 residues. Germline loops: CDR1 ENHRY, CDR2 SYGVKD. CDR3 DNA sequence: TGTGCCAGCAGTGACTATGGCTACACCTTC. Amino acids: CASSDYGYTF.

This clonotype was observed many times. The J gene is TRBJ2-6, the V gene TRBV12-3 or TRBV12-4, with a tentative D call TRBD1 (5 bases). Trimming took off 6 bases at V and 2 bases at J, with 11 bases between the two ends. The CDR3 contains 15 residues. The CDR3 DNA is TGTGCCAGCAGGGGCAGGGCGGCTGGGGCCAACGTCCTGACTTTC. It codes for CASRGRAAGANVLTF.

This clonotype was found a few times. This chain uses TRBV5-4 with TRBJ1-1; TRBD1 aligns across 7 bases. V was clipped by 4 bases and J by 1 base; unmatched bases: 4. The CDR3 contains 14 residues. Germline V lookup: CDR1 SGHNT, CDR2 YYREEE (reference sequence). DNA for the CDR3: TGTGCCAGCAGCCTAGACAGGGAGAACACTGAAGCTTTCTTT. Protein: CASSLDRENTEAFF.

In this sample, this clonotype turned up many times. The chain uses TRBV5-5 and TRBJ2-2; the match to TRBD1 covers 7 bases. The V gene's germline CDR1 is SGHKS and CDR2 YYEKEE (reference sequence). The CDR3 runs to 16 residues. The J segment lost 0 bases and the V segment lost 0 bases, leaving 2 bases of the junction unmatched. The CDR3 coding sequence is TGTGCCAGCAGCTTGGTGGGGACAGCGAACACCGGGGAGCTGTTTTTT. Translated, it gives CASSLVGTANTGELFF. The variable domain in full, with the rest retrieved from reference TRBV5-5 and TRBJ2-2, is DAGVTQSPTHLIKTRGQQVTLRCSPISGHKSVSWYQQVLGQGPQFIFQYYEKEERGRGNFPDRFSARQFPNYSSELNVNALLLGDSALYLCASSLVGTANTGELFFGEGSRLTVL.

This clonotype occurred many times. The V and J genes are TRBV2 and TRBJ1-1; D is possibly TRBD1 (5 bases). There are 14 residues in the CDR3. The ends were cut back, 4 bases at V and 0 bases at J, with 9 bases in the middle. CDR1 is SNHLY, CDR2 FYNNEI, per germline. The CDR3 loop reads CASSVTGMNTEAFF. CDR3 nucleotides: TGTGCCAGCAGTGTCACAGGCATGAACACTGAAGCTTTCTTT.

This clonotype was observed at least ten times. The chain has TRBV7-2 and TRBJ1-2, with 7 bases identical to TRBD1. CDR3 size: 13 residues. Germline values: CDR1 SGHTA, CDR2 FQGNSA. J gave up 4 bases and V 5 bases, and 4 bases lay outside the gene matches. CDR3 sequence (DNA): TGTGCCAGCAGCCCCTCAGGGGGCTATGGCTACACCTTC. Protein sequence: CASSPSGGYGYTF.

This clonotype has just a few counts. The V gene is TRBV14, the J gene TRBJ2-7, with no clear D. Between the trimmed V and J ends, which lost 5 bases and 2 bases, there was a span of 10 bases. The CDR3 has 13 amino acids. Germline V gene data show CDR1 as SGHDN and CDR2 as FVKESK. The CDR3, as DNA: TGTGCCAGCAGCTTACACCTGGCCTACGAGCAGTACTTC. This encodes CASSLHLAYEQYF. Supplemented by reference TRBV14 and TRBJ2-7, the full variable domain reads EAGVTQFPSHSVIEKGQTVTLRCDPISGHDNLYWYRRVMGKEIKFLLHFVKESKQDESGMPNNRFLAERTGGTYSTLKVQPAELEDSGVYFCASSLHLAYEQYFGPGTRLTVT.

The sample holds many counts of this clonotype. The V call is TRBV7-2, the J call TRBJ1-5, with D maybe TRBD1 (6 bases). CDR3 length: 15 residues. The V gene lost 4 bases and the J gene lost 7 bases, with 17 bases spanning the gap. Germline values: CDR1 SGHTA, CDR2 FQGNSA. In nucleotides, the CDR3 is TGTGCCAGCAGCTCCCGGGGGGGGGCGGAACAGCCCCAGCATTTT. It specifies CASSSRGGAEQPQHF.

This chain's CDR3 is CASTWGTNTEAFF. CDR3 DNA sequence: TGTGCCAGTACCTGGGGAACGAACACTGAAGCTTTCTTT. The chain recombines TRBV19 with TRBJ1-1; D remains ambiguous. V shed 7 bases and J shed 1 base, with 10 bases lying between them. The CDR3 sequence is 13 residues long. The germline CDR1 and CDR2 sequences are LNHDA and SQIVND (reference sequence).

The chain combines TRBV6-4 with TRBJ2-2; D unresolved. The germline CDR1 and CDR2 sequences are MRHNA and SNTAGT. Trimming left V 5 bases short and J 6 bases short, with 13 bases between. The CDR3 spans 14 residues. The CDR3 loop is CASSTFPSSGELFF. The CDR3 bases are TGTGCCAGCAGTACATTCCCTTCGTCCGGGGAGCTGTTTTTT.

This clonotype was recorded many times. V and J are TRBV20-1 and TRBJ2-7; 16 bases match TRBD2. This CDR3 has 17 residues. V trimming: 6 bases; J trimming: 2 bases; junction bases outside the gene matches: 10. The germline V gene encodes CDR1 DFQATT and CDR2 SNEGSKA (reference sequence). The CDR3 is CSARPPGLAGGAYEQYF. The CDR3 nucleotides read TGCAGTGCCAGGCCGCCGGGACTAGCGGGGGGGGCCTACGAGCAGTACTTC.

Comments on this clonotype: The junction differs from germline at one of its ends, possibly a read error. This rearrangement joins TRBV24-1 to TRBJ1-5; the match to TRBD1 covers 8 bases. The CDR3 covers 14 residues. CDR1 KGHDR and CDR2 SFDVKD come from the germline V gene. The CDR3 here is CATRGAGGNQPQHF. The DNA for the CDR3 is TGTGCCACCAGAGGAGCAGGGGGCAACCAGCCCCAGCATTTT.

Many counts were recorded for this clonotype. The chain joins TRBV20-1 to TRBJ2-7; D may be TRBD1 or TRBD2 (6 bases each). The CDR3 is 14 amino acids. Germline loops: CDR1 DFQATT, CDR2 SNEGSKA (reference sequence). Trimming took off 3 bases at V and 5 bases at J, with 17 bases between the two ends. The DNA of the CDR3 is TGCAGTGCTAGCGGGGGCGACCGCGAAAACGAGCAGTACTTC. Its protein is CSASGGDRENEQYF.

This sequence joins TRBV10-2 and TRBJ2-7, with unresolved D. Per germline, CDR1 WSHSY and CDR2 SAAADI. Trimming shortened V by 4 bases and J by 7 bases, and 11 bases separated the two germline ends. The CDR3 covers 12 residues. The CDR3 DNA reads TGCGCCAGCAGTGTTGTAGGGTGGGAGCAGTACTTC. Amino acid sequence: CASSVVGWEQYF.

V and J are TRBV30 and TRBJ1-1; a weak D match, TRBD1 (6 bases). The CDR3 has 12 residues. CDR1 is GTSNPN, CDR2 SVGIG, per germline (reference sequence). Trimming removed 2 bases at V and 5 bases at J, with 9 bases between. The CDR3 DNA sequence: TGTGCCTGGAGTCTAGACAGGACTGAAGCTTTCTTT. Amino acid sequence: CAWSLDRTEAFF.

The chain is built from TRBV7-8 and TRBJ2-7; TRBD2 matches at 9 bases. Germline CDR1 SGHVS, CDR2 FQNEAQ. The CDR3 has 14 amino acids. Trimming took 3 bases from V and 3 from J; bases not matched to a gene: 3. CDR3 region: CASSFSGGSYEQYF. In nucleotides, the CDR3 is TGTGCCAGCAGCTTTAGCGGGGGAAGCTACGAGCAGTACTTC. The whole variable domain, filled in from reference TRBV7-8 and TRBJ2-7, reads GAGVSQSPRYKVAKRGQDVALRCDPISGHVSLFWYQQALGQGPEFLTYFQNEAQLDKSGLPSDRFFAERPEGSVSTLKIQRTQQEDSAVYLCASSFSGGSYEQYFGPGTRLTVT.

The sample holds many counts of this clonotype. The chain uses TRBV6-5 and TRBJ1-1; D is possibly TRBD1 (5 bases). Looked up from germline, CDR1 is MNHEY and CDR2 is SVGAGI. Trimming removed 2 bases from V and 9 bases from J, with 7 bases in between. The CDR3 runs to 11 residues. The CDR3 region has the DNA TGTGCCAGCAGTTACAGGGGCCAAGCTTTCTTT. This codes for CASSYRGQAFF.

The table lists this clonotype with many counts. The chain combines TRBV7-9 with TRBJ1-5; 7 nucleotides agree with TRBD1. The trim removed 4 bases at V and 1 base at J, leaving 1 base unmatched. The CDR3 has 14 residues. In germline, CDR1 is SEHNR, CDR2 FQNEAQ (reference sequence). The CDR3 DNA reads as TGTGCCAGCAGCTCGACAGGGAGCAATCAGCCCCAGCATTTT. Translated: CASSSTGSNQPQHF.

This clonotype was observed many times. This chain joins TRBV6-5 and TRBJ1-2, with D possibly TRBD1 on 5 matching bases. V was trimmed by 5 bases and J by 4 bases, leaving 17 bases between them. Germline CDR1 is MNHEY and CDR2 is SVGAGI. The CDR3 length is 15 residues. CDR3 amino acids: CASSKLGTVPYGYTF. The CDR3 DNA is TGTGCCAGCAGTAAACTTGGGACTGTACCCTATGGCTACACCTTC.

Note on this clonotype: A much larger clone sits a single nucleotide away, making a read error possible. The CDR3 loop is CASSTLAGARTDTQHF. Written as DNA, the CDR3 is TGTGCCAGTAGTACCCTAGCGGGGGCCCGCACAGATACGCAGCATTTT. V is TRBV19 and J is TRBJ2-3; a possible D gene is TRBD1 (6 bases). With the DNA end fitting TRBJ1-5 better, the J assignment may be wrong. This CDR3 comprises 16 residues. Germline V CDR1 and CDR2: LNHDA, SQIVND (reference sequence).

Ten or more counts support this clonotype. The V and J genes are TRBV20-1 and TRBJ1-1, with D maybe TRBD1 (5 bases). Trimming pared 2 bases from V and 8 bases from J, leaving 18 bases between. The CDR3 totals 14 residues. Germline assignment: CDR1 DFQATT and CDR2 SNEGSKA (reference sequence). The CDR3 spells CSARHFRGRVEAFF. CDR3 DNA: TGCAGTGCTAGACACTTTAGGGGACGGGTAGAAGCTTTCTTT.